The following is a TCR beta chain sequence with its context. Its specificity is unknown. The entry originates in a study of OX40 agonist ivuxolimab in advanced cancers. Study at large: The diagnoses of dose-escalation patients were hepatocellular carcinoma, melanoma, renal cell or head and neck cancer. Study outcomes and limitations: More expanded clones were found, on average, in CD8+ than in CD4+ T cells. Among the least clonally expanded were partial responders at 0.1-3.0 mg/kg.

On cycle 4 day 1 and cycle 7 day 1, as well as at baseline, blood was sampled. Generated by immunoSEQ multiplex PCR, the TCRdb table keeps only in-frame clones and is missing some. The sample consists of about 51,000 clones, 85% to 90% of them appearing once. CDR1 is SGDLS, CDR2 YYNGEE, per germline. V lost 0 bases and J 1 base, leaving 9 bases between the germline ends. CDR3 size: 15 residues. The specimen comprised CD4+ or CD8+ T cells sorted from blood, sampled in a trial of the OX40 agonist ivuxolimab. The chain links TRBV9 to TRBJ2-3; a weak D match, TRBD2 (5 bases). The source is an adult with an advanced solid tumor such as melanoma, head and neck, liver or kidney cancer. CDR3 sequence: CASSVALLGTDTQYF. For the CDR3, the DNA is TGTGCCAGCAGCGTAGCGTTACTAGGCACAGATACGCAGTATTTT.